Listed here are 29 T cell receptor beta chains from one sample, sequenced in a study of CD8 T cells in Susac syndrome. Reverse transcription used about 0.45 to 1 ug RNA and random hexamers. TCRdb recomputed calls from the immunoSEQ multiplex PCR reads with MiXCR, one row per CDR3 protein. The sample yields about 140,000 distinct CDR3 sequences, approximately 95% seen once. The sequenced material came from CD4+ T cells from PBMCs. The receptors stem from a human donor with Susac syndrome.

The CDR3 region is CASLGQKRARPFHGDNSPLHF. CDR3 DNA: TGTGCCAGCCTAGGGCAGAAAAGGGCTCGGCCCTTTCACGGCGATAATTCACCCCTCCACTTT. The rearrangement links TRBV6-1 to TRBJ1-6; no reliable D call. Germline values: CDR1 MNHNS, CDR2 SASEGT. V lost 8 bases and J 5 bases, leaving 34 bases between the germline ends. There are 21 residues in the CDR3.

The chain has TRBV20-1 and TRBJ2-3; D is unclear. The CDR3 sequence is 14 residues long. V was pared by 2 bases and J by 1 base, with 10 bases between. The germline gives CDR1 DFQATT, CDR2 SNEGSKA (reference sequence). As DNA, the CDR3 is TGCAGTGCTAGACGTGGTGTTGGCACAGATACGCAGTATTTT. This gives the protein CSARRGVGTDTQYF.

The chain links TRBV30 to TRBJ2-7; unclear D gene. The CDR3 has 11 amino acids. Trimming took off 3 bases at V and 6 bases at J, with 9 bases between the two ends. Germline V lookup: CDR1 GTSNPN, CDR2 SVGIG (reference sequence). This chain's CDR3 is CAWRGRAEQYF. The CDR3 DNA sequence: TGTGCCTGGAGAGGTCGGGCCGAGCAGTACTTC.

V is TRBV28 and J is TRBJ1-2, with D hard to call. Between the trimmed V and J ends, which lost 3 bases and 8 bases, there was a span of 13 bases. The length of the CDR3 is 13 residues. Germline assignment: CDR1 MDHEN and CDR2 SYDVKM. CDR3 DNA sequence: TGTGCCAGCAGTTTTCAGCGCGTTGGGGGCTACACCTTC. Residues: CASSFQRVGGYTF.

The gene calls are TRBV5-1 and TRBJ2-3, with D maybe TRBD2 (5 bases). This CDR3 has 15 amino acids. The germline CDR1 and CDR2 sequences are SGHRS and YFSETQ. The V gene lost 5 bases and the J gene lost 4 bases, with 17 bases spanning the gap. DNA for the CDR3: TGCGCCAGCAGGGGTGCGGGCCCATATTCAGATACGCAGTATTTT. Translating it yields CASRGAGPYSDTQYF.

The V and J genes are TRBV20-1 and TRBJ2-1; no reliable D call. CDR3 length: 12 residues. Trimming removed 2 bases from V and 8 bases from J, with 10 bases in between. Per the germline V gene, CDR1 is DFQATT and CDR2 is SNEGSKA (reference sequence). CDR3 DNA: TGCAGTGCTAGATTTGCGTCCGATGAGCAGTTCTTC. Translating gives CSARFASDEQFF.

The V call is TRBV20-1, the J call TRBJ2-5; D tentatively reads TRBD1 or TRBD2 (5 bases each). The CDR3 length is 14 residues. Germline V gives CDR1 DFQATT, CDR2 SNEGSKA (reference sequence). Deletions cut 0 bases from V and 1 base from J, with 9 bases between. As DNA, the CDR3 is TGCAGTGCTAGAGACCGGGACCGCCAAGAGACCCAGTACTTC. Encoded protein: CSARDRDRQETQYF.

The rearrangement uses TRBV30 and TRBJ1-4; D gene unclear. The CDR3 consists of 13 residues. Trimming stripped 0 bases from V and 4 bases from J, with 6 bases between. Germline CDR1 is GTSNPN and CDR2 is SVGIG (reference sequence). CDR3 loop: CAWSVRINEKLFF. The CDR3 bases are TGTGCCTGGAGTGTACGGATTAATGAAAAACTGTTTTTT.

V is TRBV29-1 and J is TRBJ1-1; D gene ambiguous. CDR1 and CDR2 (germline): SQVTM, ANQGSEA. CDR3 length: 11 amino acids. Trimming pared 8 bases from V and 1 base from J, leaving 8 bases between. The CDR3 sequence is CSIGENTEAFF. CDR3 DNA sequence: TGCAGCATCGGAGAGAACACTGAAGCTTTCTTT.

The rearrangement joins TRBV30 to TRBJ2-2; a possible D gene is TRBD2 (5 bases). CDR3 length: 13 residues. Germline CDR1 reads GTSNPN; CDR2 reads SVGIG (reference sequence). The V and J ends lost 0 bases and 10 bases respectively, with 12 bases between them. The CDR3 region has the DNA TGTGCCTGGAGTGTAAGGAGGTGGGAGGAGCTGTTTTTT. Its protein product is CAWSVRRWEELFF.

This clonotype came up once. The chain has TRBV4-1 and TRBJ2-1; the D call may be TRBD1 or TRBD2 (6 bases each). The length of the CDR3 is 17 residues. Trimming pared 4 bases from V and 1 base from J, leaving 17 bases between. From germline, CDR1 is MGHRA and CDR2 YSYEKL. The CDR3 sequence: CASSLGGLVTSYNEQFF. CDR3 DNA: TGCGCCAGCAGCCTTGGGGGGCTCGTTACGTCCTACAATGAGCAGTTCTTC.

This chain links TRBV30 with TRBJ1-2, with a tentative D call TRBD1 (6 bases). The germline V and J ends were trimmed by 3 bases and 3 bases, with 14 bases remaining between them. This CDR3 has 14 amino acids. Germline V gene data show CDR1 as GTSNPN and CDR2 as SVGIG (reference sequence). The CDR3 sequence: CAWRPHQGYYGYTF. As DNA, the CDR3 is TGTGCCTGGAGGCCGCACCAGGGGTACTATGGCTACACCTTC.

The V and J genes are TRBV3-1 and TRBJ2-2; D gene uncertain. Trimming stripped 5 bases from V and 7 bases from J, with 11 bases between. The CDR3 runs to 13 residues. Germline values: CDR1 LGHDT, CDR2 YNNKEL (reference sequence). CDR3 in DNA: TGTGCCAGCAGCTATTCGAGGCGCGGGGAGCTGTTTTTT. Translated, it gives CASSYSRRGELFF.

The chain joins TRBV7-6 to TRBJ2-7; 14 positions match TRBD2. This CDR3 has 19 amino acids. Trimming at V came to 4 bases and at J to 2 bases, leaving 13 bases not matched to a gene. Germline V lookup: CDR1 SGHVS, CDR2 FNYEAQ. The DNA of the CDR3 is TGTGCCAGCAGCTCCAGACTAGCGGGAGGGTTCGGAGGGGCCTACGAGCAGTACTTC. Its translation: CASSSRLAGGFGGAYEQYF.

CDR3 bases: TGTGCCAGCGCACCAGGCGGCCAAGAGACCCAGTACTTC. Translation: CASAPGGQETQYF. The chain combines TRBV3-1 with TRBJ2-5, with no clear D. Trimming cost V 8 bases and J 1 base, with 11 bases left between them. The germline V gene encodes CDR1 LGHDT and CDR2 YNNKEL (reference sequence). The CDR3 covers 13 residues.

This chain links TRBV5-4 with TRBJ2-7; D is tentatively TRBD1 or TRBD2 (5 bases each). CDR1 is SGHNT, CDR2 YYREEE, per germline (reference sequence). Deletions cut 4 bases from V and 10 bases from J, with 15 bases between. The CDR3 extends over 12 amino acids. The CDR3 protein is CASSPVGAAQYF. DNA of the CDR3: TGTGCCAGCAGCCCGGTCGGGGCGGCCCAGTACTTC.

V usage is TRBV6-5 and J usage is TRBJ2-1; D could derive from TRBD1 or TRBD2 (5 bases each). Per the germline V gene, CDR1 is MNHEY and CDR2 is SVGAGI. This CDR3 spans 15 amino acids. V was cut by 4 bases and J by 4 bases, with 14 bases left in between. CDR3 residues: CASSSLGTAYNEQFF. DNA of the CDR3: TGTGCCAGCAGTTCTCTCGGGACCGCTTACAATGAGCAGTTCTTC.

This clonotype was counted a single time. The J gene is TRBJ2-7, the V gene TRBV20-1; D remains unclear. The CDR3 runs to 12 residues. Per the germline V gene, CDR1 is DFQATT and CDR2 is SNEGSKA (reference sequence). Between the trimmed V and J ends, which lost 8 bases and 2 bases, there was a span of 13 bases. The CDR3 region is CSTATDTYEQYF. In nucleotides, the CDR3 is TGCAGTACCGCAACAGATACCTACGAGCAGTACTTC.

The gene calls are TRBV5-6 and TRBJ1-2, with 8 positions matching TRBD1. V was pared by 5 bases and J by 5 bases, with 8 bases of the junction left unmatched. The CDR3 loop spans 14 amino acids. CDR1 is SGHDT, CDR2 YYEEEE, per germline. The DNA of the CDR3 is TGTGCCAGCAGACCTGGGACAGGAGGTTATGGCTACACCTTC. Protein product: CASRPGTGGYGYTF.

This sequence joins TRBV30 and TRBJ1-1; D is uncertain. CDR1 and CDR2 (germline): GTSNPN, SVGIG (reference sequence). This CDR3 is 13 amino acids long. Trimming cost V 2 bases and J 0 bases, with 7 bases left between them. The CDR3 sequence: CAWSRTVNTEAFF. As DNA, the CDR3 is TGTGCCTGGAGTCGTACAGTGAACACTGAAGCTTTCTTT. Full variable domain (missing parts from reference TRBV30 and TRBJ1-1): SQTIHQWPATLVQPVGSPLSLECTVEGTSNPNLYWYRQAAGRGLQLLFYSVGIGQISSEVPQNLSASRPQDRQFILSSKKLLLSDSGFYLCAWSRTVNTEAFFGQGTRLTVV.

This chain links TRBV24-1 with TRBJ1-1, with no clear D. The CDR3 has 14 residues. The V end was cut by 2 bases, the J end by 1 base, with 7 bases between. Per germline, CDR1 KGHDR and CDR2 SFDVKD. CDR3 protein: CATSDSAPNTEAFF. The CDR3 DNA is TGTGCCACCAGTGATTCGGCACCGAACACTGAAGCTTTCTTT.

V usage is TRBV30 and J usage is TRBJ2-5, with 9 bases aligning to TRBD1. This CDR3 spans 13 amino acids. The germline V gene has CDR1 GTSNPN and CDR2 SVGIG (reference sequence). Losses at the gene ends were 4 bases for V and 5 bases for J; bases not matched to a gene: 5. Here the CDR3 DNA reads TGTGCCTGGAAACAGGGGGCGCGGGAGACCCAGTACTTC. It is translated as CAWKQGARETQYF.

The V gene is TRBV29-1, the J gene TRBJ2-7; 7 bases align to TRBD1. The J segment lost 3 bases and the V segment lost 3 bases, leaving 5 bases of the junction unmatched. The CDR3 extends over 13 amino acids. The germline V gene has CDR1 SQVTM and CDR2 ANQGSEA. CDR3 in amino acids: CSVEIGTDYEQYF. The CDR3 region has the DNA TGCAGCGTTGAGATCGGGACAGACTACGAGCAGTACTTC.

The CDR3 loop reads CASSLGWDYEQYF. CDR3 coding DNA: TGTGCCAGCAGTTTAGGGTGGGACTACGAGCAGTACTTC. The rearrangement uses TRBV28 and TRBJ2-7; D not resolved. CDR1 and CDR2 from the germline V gene are MDHEN and SYDVKM. Trimming took off 2 bases at V and 3 bases at J, with 8 bases between the two ends. CDR3 length equals 13 residues.

The CDR3 region has the DNA TGTGCCAGCATGTTGGGAAGGGGTCAGCCCCAGCATTTT. This translates into CASMLGRGQPQHF. This chain joins TRBV2 and TRBJ1-5; TRBD1 might be the D (5 bases). Germline assignment: CDR1 SNHLY and CDR2 FYNNEI. The CDR3 covers 13 residues. Trimming took off 7 bases at V and 6 bases at J, with 13 bases between the two ends.

The chain has TRBV12-3 or TRBV12-4 and TRBJ1-4; D not resolved. Trimming left V 6 bases short and J 7 bases short, with 15 bases between. The CDR3 has 14 residues. This CDR3 reads CASRSRRISEKLFF. CDR3 bases: TGTGCCAGCAGGTCCAGACGGATCAGTGAAAAACTGTTTTTT.

This clonotype was recorded once. This chain uses TRBV30 with TRBJ2-5; D might be TRBD2 (5 bases). The germline CDR1 and CDR2 sequences are GTSNPN and SVGIG (reference sequence). This CDR3 contains 13 residues. Trimming shortened V by 4 bases and J by 5 bases, and 14 bases separated the two germline ends. CDR3 DNA: TGTGCCTGGACCGGGCTAAGAGGGGAGACCCAGTACTTC. Protein product: CAWTGLRGETQYF.

DNA of the CDR3: TGTGCCAGCAGTTTCGTGGGAAATCAGCCCCAGCATTTT. Translated: CASSFVGNQPQHF. The chain combines TRBV27 with TRBJ1-5; no clear D. The ends were cut back, 3 bases at V and 4 bases at J, with 7 bases in the middle. The germline gives CDR1 MNHEY, CDR2 SMNVEV (reference sequence). This CDR3 is 13 amino acids long.

This chain links TRBV7-9 with TRBJ2-4, with D hard to call. V gave up 6 bases and J gave up 6 bases, with 12 bases separating them. The germline gives CDR1 SEHNR, CDR2 FQNEAQ (reference sequence). This CDR3 comprises 13 residues. The CDR3 DNA reads as TGTGCCAGCAGAAAGGATCCAACAAACATTCAGTACTTC. It encodes CASRKDPTNIQYF.